The 21 T cell receptor beta chains in this list originate from one sample, sequenced in a study of a mutant IDH1 vaccine in newly diagnosed glioma. The method was immunoSEQ multiplex PCR; TCRdb's version includes in-frame clones alone and lacks a portion of them. The data show around 89,000 clones, approximately 83% seen once. The time point: baseline, week 1 (first vaccination visit). Documented treatment: pre-vaccination baseline after standard-of-care therapy. The material sequenced was PBMCs, taken from a glioma patient treated with radiotherapy, temozolomide or both. Receptor source: a woman aged 45-65 years with glioma.

The chain uses TRBV5-8 and TRBJ1-4; D not resolved. Deletions cut 0 bases from V and 3 bases from J, with 15 bases between. CDR1 and CDR2 from the germline V gene are SGHTS and YDEGEE. CDR3 length equals 17 residues. CDR3 DNA: TGTGCCAGCAGCTTGGGTTTCACGACTATAGCTAATGAAAAACTGTTTTTT. It encodes CASSLGFTTIANEKLFF. The full variable domain, completed using reference TRBV5-8 and TRBJ1-4, is EAGVTQSPTHLIKTRGQQATLRCSPISGHTSVYWYQQALGLGLQFLLWYDEGEERNRGNFPPRFSGRQFPNYSSELNVNALELEDSALYLCASSLGFTTIANEKLFFGSGTQLSVL.

This clone has just a few counts. V and J are TRBV9 and TRBJ2-3; D remains ambiguous. The V end lost 3 bases, the J end lost 2 bases, and 4 bases lay between the germline ends. Germline-derived CDR1 and CDR2 are SGDLS and YYNGEE. CDR3 length: 12 amino acids. The CDR3 loop is CASSEYTDTQYF. CDR3 sequence (DNA): TGTGCCAGCAGCGAGTACACAGATACGCAGTATTTT.

V gene TRBV5-4 combines with J gene TRBJ2-3; 12 bases match TRBD2. Per the germline V gene, CDR1 is SGHNT and CDR2 is YYREEE (reference sequence). The CDR3 length is 16 residues. Trimming removed 4 bases from V and 2 bases from J; junction bases left unmatched: 5. CDR3 in amino acids: CASSLRTSGVTDTQYF. The CDR3 nucleotides are TGTGCCAGCAGCCTCCGGACTAGCGGGGTCACAGATACGCAGTATTTT.

The chain links TRBV5-4 to TRBJ2-5; either TRBD1 or TRBD2 may fit D (5 bases each). V gave up 3 bases and J gave up 5 bases, with 14 bases separating them. This CDR3 has 14 amino acids. Germline V gene sequence: CDR1 SGHNT, CDR2 YYREEE (reference sequence). The CDR3 DNA is TGTGCCAGCAGCTGGCCTAGCAGGGTGGAGACCCAGTACTTC. It is translated as CASSWPSRVETQYF.

This chain's CDR3 is CASSPLYAETQYF. DNA of the CDR3: TGTGCCAGCAGTCCACTTTATGCAGAGACCCAGTACTTC. The V call is TRBV27, the J call TRBJ2-5; D call uncertain. The germline gives CDR1 MNHEY, CDR2 SMNVEV (reference sequence). The V and J ends lost 5 bases and 4 bases respectively, with 11 bases between them. The CDR3 consists of 13 residues.

V usage is TRBV6-1 and J usage is TRBJ1-2; possibly TRBD1 for D (6 bases). The CDR3 contains 16 residues. CDR1 is MNHNS and CDR2 is SASEGT in the germline V gene. The V gene lost 2 bases and the J gene lost 0 bases, with 13 bases spanning the gap. CDR3 DNA sequence: TGTGCCAGCAGTGAATTACGGACAGCGTCTAACTATGGCTACACCTTC. This sequence encodes CASSELRTASNYGYTF.

This sequence joins TRBV5-6 and TRBJ1-3; no clear D gene. The CDR3 runs 15 residues. From germline, CDR1 is SGHDT and CDR2 YYEEEE. V was trimmed by 0 bases and J by 0 bases, leaving 7 bases between them. CDR3 amino acids: CASSLGRNSGNTIYF. Written as DNA, the CDR3 is TGTGCCAGCAGCTTGGGACGGAACTCTGGAAACACCATATATTTT.

This clone showed up just once. V is TRBV5-6 and J is TRBJ2-7, with 9 bases identical to TRBD1. Trimming cost V 3 bases and J 2 bases; bases outside gene matches: 3. Germline V gene lookup returns CDR1 SGHDT and CDR2 YYEEEE. There are 14 residues in the CDR3. Written as DNA, the CDR3 is TGTGCCAGCAGCTGGGGACAGGGTACCTACGAGCAGTACTTC. It translates to CASSWGQGTYEQYF.

The table lists this clone with a count of one. This chain joins TRBV5-6 and TRBJ2-7; maybe TRBD2 (5 bases). Trimming left V 0 bases short and J 7 bases short, with 17 bases between. Germline CDR1 is SGHDT and CDR2 is YYEEEE. This CDR3 spans 15 amino acids. The CDR3 region has the DNA TGTGCCAGCAGCTTGGCAAGGAGCCCCTCGGGGGAGCAGTACTTC. Protein: CASSLARSPSGEQYF.

V gene TRBV7-9 combines with J gene TRBJ2-1, with 9 bases identical to TRBD2. The ends lost 7 bases at V and 9 bases at J; junction bases unmatched: 13. Per germline, CDR1 SEHNR and CDR2 FQNEAQ (reference sequence). CDR3 size: 15 residues. As DNA, the CDR3 is TGTGCCAGCACCGAAGGCGGGGGGGACGCGGGTGAGCAGTTCTTC. Its translation is CASTEGGGDAGEQFF.

This clone appeared once. The V call is TRBV7-9, the J call TRBJ1-2; 11 bases map to TRBD1. Germline loops: CDR1 SEHNR, CDR2 FQNEAQ (reference sequence). The CDR3 runs to 16 residues. Trimming cost V 1 base and J 2 bases; bases outside gene matches: 3. The chain's CDR3 is CASSLEGQGANYGYTF. The DNA of the CDR3 is TGTGCCAGCAGCTTAGAAGGACAGGGGGCGAACTATGGCTACACCTTC.

This rearrangement joins TRBV2 to TRBJ2-1; 7 nucleotides line up with TRBD1. This CDR3 has 18 amino acids. The V and J ends lost 7 bases and 1 base, in that order; junction bases with no gene match: 16. Germline V CDR1 and CDR2: SNHLY, FYNNEI. The CDR3 loop reads CASIIDRETRLSYNEQFF. In DNA form, the CDR3 reads TGTGCCAGCATCATCGACAGGGAAACTCGGTTGTCCTACAATGAGCAGTTCTTC.

This clone was recorded once. This rearrangement joins TRBV7-9 to TRBJ1-2; the match to TRBD1 covers 8 bases. V lost 5 bases to trimming and J lost 5 bases; unmatched junction nucleotides: 4. This CDR3 has 13 residues. Germline V lookup: CDR1 SEHNR, CDR2 FQNEAQ (reference sequence). The CDR3 here is CASSPQGAYGYTF. CDR3 coding DNA: TGTGCCAGCAGCCCCCAGGGGGCGTATGGCTACACCTTC.

The gene calls are TRBV29-1 and TRBJ2-1, with a tentative D call TRBD2 (5 bases). The CDR3 covers 13 residues. V was trimmed by 7 bases and J by 4 bases, leaving 14 bases between them. CDR1 is SQVTM, CDR2 ANQGSEA, per germline. CDR3 sequence reads: CSGEFGFYNEQFF. The CDR3 nucleotides read TGCAGCGGGGAGTTTGGGTTTTACAATGAGCAGTTCTTC.

The chain couples TRBV13 to TRBJ2-2; possibly TRBD1 or TRBD2 for D (6 bases each). This CDR3 is built from 16 residues. CDR1 PRHDT and CDR2 FYEKMQ come from the germline V gene (reference sequence). Trimming removed 3 bases from V and 3 bases from J, with 14 bases in between. In nucleotides, the CDR3 is TGTGCCAGCAGCTTCGGTAGGGGGGAATACACCGGGGAGCTGTTTTTT. Translated, it gives CASSFGRGEYTGELFF.

CDR3 amino acids: CASSLGAAIYEQYF. DNA of the CDR3: TGTGCCAGCAGCTTGGGAGCGGCGATTTACGAGCAGTACTTC. The chain carries TRBV7-2 and TRBJ2-7; weak D call: TRBD2 (5 bases). The CDR3 covers 14 residues. Germline assignment: CDR1 SGHTA and CDR2 FQGNSA. Trimming pared 3 bases from V and 4 bases from J, leaving 13 bases between. Combining the CDR3 with reference TRBV7-2 and TRBJ2-7 gives the whole variable domain GAGVSQSPSNKVTEKGKDVELRCDPISGHTALYWYRQSLGQGLEFLIYFQGNSAPDKSGLPSDRFSAERTGGSVSTLTIQRTQQEDSAVYLCASSLGAAIYEQYFGPGTRLTVT.

The chain combines TRBV18 with TRBJ2-2; 13 bases map to TRBD2. CDR1 and CDR2 from the germline V gene are KGHSH and LQKENI. The CDR3 runs 17 residues. J was trimmed by 2 bases and V by 3 bases; bases with no gene match: 3. The CDR3 protein is CASSPGLAGINTGELFF. CDR3 nucleotide sequence: TGTGCCAGCTCACCGGGACTAGCGGGGATTAACACCGGGGAGCTGTTTTTT.

The chain is built from TRBV7-9 and TRBJ2-3; D may be TRBD2 (7 bases). Deletions cut 1 base from V and 5 bases from J, with 16 bases between. Germline V gene data show CDR1 as SEHNR and CDR2 as FQNEAQ (reference sequence). The CDR3 has 16 amino acids. CDR3 in DNA: TGTGCCAGCAGCTTAGGAGGGGGGGCCAGTGGAGATACGCAGTATTTT. As protein: CASSLGGGASGDTQYF. Full variable domain (missing parts from reference TRBV7-9 and TRBJ2-3): DTGVSQNPRHKITKRGQNVTFRCDPISEHNRLYWYRQTLGQGPEFLTYFQNEAQLEKSRLLSDRFSAERPKGSFSTLEIQRTEQGDSAMYLCASSLGGGASGDTQYFGPGTRLTVL.

The CDR3 DNA reads as TGTGCCAGCTCACCGAACCCGACAGGCTATTCACCCCTCCACTTT. The encoded protein is CASSPNPTGYSPLHF. The chain combines TRBV18 with TRBJ1-6, with D maybe TRBD1 (6 bases). The CDR3 contains 15 residues. V was clipped by 3 bases and J by 8 bases, with 14 bases between them. The germline CDR1 and CDR2 sequences are KGHSH and LQKENI.

This clone was counted only a few times. The V and J genes are TRBV4-1 and TRBJ2-7; no firm D call. The CDR3 spans 15 residues. V was cut by 0 bases and J by 4 bases, with 13 bases left in between. Germline values: CDR1 MGHRA, CDR2 YSYEKL. The chain's CDR3 is CASSQDRTGSYEQYF. In DNA form, the CDR3 reads TGCGCCAGCAGCCAAGATCGCACCGGATCATACGAGCAGTACTTC.

The count of this clone is one. The CDR3 DNA is TGTGCCAGCGGGACAGGGCTAGGAAACACCATATATTTT. This encodes CASGTGLGNTIYF. The chain links TRBV7-2 to TRBJ1-3; 9 bases map to TRBD1. In germline, CDR1 is SGHTA, CDR2 FQGNSA. V was clipped by 8 bases and J by 4 bases; unmatched bases: 3. CDR3 size: 13 residues.